The clone carrying this T cell receptor (beta chain) was counted once. Its cognate antigen is unknown. The donors were members of the validation cohort, which comprised roughly 130 subjects and was separate from the first cohort of some 680 subjects. The CDR3 spans 18 residues. The germline gives CDR1 SGHRS, CDR2 YFSETQ. V lost 1 base and J lost 0; bases outside the gene matches: 9. The data belong to a study of cytomegalovirus exposure and HLA in healthy donors. The assay was immunoSEQ multiplex PCR, and TCRdb's table has in-frame clones only and misses some. The data show about 250,000 clones, around nine tenths seen once. Study-level results: A few chains tied to CMV proved CMV antigen-specific in vitro. Reportedly, diagnosis of cytomegalovirus status by the classifier showed high specificity and sensitivity. Most sequenced TCRs were rare (though some public TCRs occurred in many donors).

The TCR sequence derives from a man aged 18-30 years in good health and CMV-seronegative. Sequenced material: PBMCs. J is TRBJ1-1 and V is TRBV5-1; 10 bases line up with TRBD1. This CDR3 is CASSLIPRQGAMNTEAFF. The CDR3 coding sequence is TGCGCCAGCAGCTTGATCCCGCGACAGGGGGCGATGAACACTGAAGCTTTCTTT.